A single sample gave rise to the 18 T cell receptor beta chains below, sequenced in a study of blood T cell repertoires in COVID-19. Profiled with immunoSEQ multiplex PCR; TCRdb holds only in-frame clones, not every one. The sample carries over 250,000 clones, 89% recorded once. The sample consisted of PBMCs or T cells enriched from blood (not recorded which). Receptor source: a woman in her fifties or sixties who had recovered from COVID-19.

The J gene is TRBJ1-3, the V gene TRBV2; D is unclear. Germline V gives CDR1 SNHLY, CDR2 FYNNEI. This CDR3 has 18 residues. Trimming cost V 3 bases and J 0 bases, with 18 bases left between them. The CDR3 loop is CASSELPPKHSSGNTIYF. CDR3 sequence (DNA): TGTGCCAGCAGTGAGCTTCCTCCTAAACACAGCTCTGGAAACACCATATATTTT. Filled out from reference TRBV2 and TRBJ1-3, the complete variable domain reads EPEVTQTPSHQVTQMGQEVILRCVPISNHLYFYWYRQILGQKVEFLVSFYNNEISEKSEIFDDQFSVERPDGSNFTLKIRSTKLEDSAMYFCASSELPPKHSSGNTIYFGEGSWLTVV.

The chain has TRBV7-2 and TRBJ1-1, with 7 bases lining up with TRBD1. The CDR3 consists of 13 residues. Per germline, CDR1 SGHTA and CDR2 FQGNSA. The V gene end was trimmed by 5 bases and the J gene end by 6 bases; junction bases not matched to a gene: 6. The DNA of the CDR3 is TGTGCCAGCAGCCCGCAGGGGGGTTCTGAAGCTTTCTTT. Translating it yields CASSPQGGSEAFF.

This chain joins TRBV15 and TRBJ2-3; D may be TRBD2 (5 bases). Germline V gene sequence: CDR1 LNHNV, CDR2 YYDKDF (reference sequence). The ends were cut back, 0 bases at V and 7 bases at J, with 8 bases in the middle. This CDR3 region has 13 residues. In DNA form, the CDR3 reads TGTGCCACCAGCAGAGAACGGGAAAATACGCAGTATTTT. Protein product: CATSRERENTQYF.

The V gene is TRBV15, the J gene TRBJ2-5; D call uncertain. V was shortened by 1 base and J by 4 bases, with 13 bases between the two germline ends. Germline values: CDR1 LNHNV, CDR2 YYDKDF (reference sequence). The CDR3 sequence is 15 residues long. DNA of the CDR3: TGTGCCACCAGCAGAGGGCTGGAGTCGGGAGAGACCCAGTACTTC. Translated: CATSRGLESGETQYF.

The chain joins TRBV5-1 to TRBJ1-1, with D maybe TRBD1 (6 bases). The CDR3 totals 16 residues. Germline V gene data show CDR1 as SGHRS and CDR2 as YFSETQ. V was cut by 2 bases and J by 5 bases, with 19 bases left in between. The chain's CDR3 is CASSLRGTPPGTEAFF. In nucleotides, the CDR3 is TGCGCCAGCAGCTTAAGGGGGACACCCCCTGGGACTGAAGCTTTCTTT.

The CDR3 sequence is CASGLSSIYEQYF. CDR3 DNA sequence: TGTGCTAGTGGTTTGAGTAGTATCTACGAGCAGTACTTC. The chain recombines TRBV12-5 with TRBJ2-7; no firm D call. V lost 2 bases to trimming and J lost 3 bases, with 8 bases between them. Looked up from germline, CDR1 is LGHNT and CDR2 is FRNRAP. The CDR3 is 13 residues long.

CDR3 loop: CASSIGADGYTF. The CDR3 DNA follows: TGTGCCAGTAGTATTGGGGCGGATGGCTACACCTTC. This chain joins TRBV19 and TRBJ1-2; D may be TRBD1 (5 bases). Deletions cut 3 bases from V and 6 bases from J, with 8 bases between. This CDR3 is built from 12 residues. Per germline, CDR1 LNHDA and CDR2 SQIVND (reference sequence).

The genes are TRBV30 and TRBJ2-7; TRBD1 matches 9 bases. The CDR3 spans 14 residues. Unmatched junction bases numbered 8, after V lost 2 bases and J lost 6 bases. Germline assignment: CDR1 GTSNPN and CDR2 SVGIG (reference sequence). The CDR3 loop is CAWSLRDRVSEQYF. In DNA, the CDR3 is TGTGCCTGGAGTCTCCGGGACAGGGTTTCCGAGCAGTACTTC. The full variable domain, completed using reference TRBV30 and TRBJ2-7, is SQTIHQWPATLVQPVGSPLSLECTVEGTSNPNLYWYRQAAGRGLQLLFYSVGIGQISSEVPQNLSASRPQDRQFILSSKKLLLSDSGFYLCAWSLRDRVSEQYFGPGTRLTVT.

This chain links TRBV15 with TRBJ2-5; D is uncertain. The germline gives CDR1 LNHNV, CDR2 YYDKDF (reference sequence). This CDR3 is 13 amino acids long. The ends were cut back, 1 base at V and 5 bases at J, with 8 bases in the middle. This chain's CDR3 is CATSRVWLETQYF. CDR3 nucleotide sequence: TGTGCCACCAGCAGAGTATGGCTGGAGACCCAGTACTTC.

V gene TRBV18 combines with J gene TRBJ2-2; 10 nucleotides match TRBD2. Germline V lookup: CDR1 KGHSH, CDR2 LQKENI. There are 17 residues in the CDR3. V was pared by 2 bases and J by 1 base, with 4 bases of the junction left unmatched. The CDR3 loop reads CASSPSSGSRNTGELFF. CDR3 nucleotides: TGTGCCAGCTCACCATCTAGCGGGAGTCGGAACACCGGGGAGCTGTTTTTT. The variable domain in full, completed from reference TRBV18 and TRBJ2-2, reads NAGVMQNPRHLVRRRGQEARLRCSPMKGHSHVYWYRQLPEEGLKFMVYLQKENIIDESGMPKERFSAEFPKEGPSILRIQQVVRGDSAAYFCASSPSSGSRNTGELFFGEGSRLTVL.

This chain uses TRBV6-5 with TRBJ1-5; D is perhaps TRBD1 (5 bases). The CDR3 is made up of 14 amino acids. Trimming removed 3 bases at V and 10 bases at J, with 16 bases between. From germline, CDR1 is MNHEY and CDR2 SVGAGI. The CDR3 region has the DNA TGTGCCAGCAGTTATGGCCAGGGATTAGGTCCCCAGCATTTT. It translates to CASSYGQGLGPQHF.

With respect to this clone: This same CDR3 is encoded by further DNA sequences in the sample. The DNA for the CDR3 is TGTGCCAGCACTGGGACAGGGTTGAACGAGCAGTACTTC. Translation: CASTGTGLNEQYF. V and J are TRBV6-5 and TRBJ2-7; 9 nucleotides match TRBD1. Germline CDR1 is MNHEY and CDR2 is SVGAGI. This CDR3 is 13 amino acids long. The V segment lost 7 bases and the J segment 5 bases; nucleotides outside the gene matches: 6.

V gene TRBV9 combines with J gene TRBJ2-1, with TRBD2 matching 10 bases. The CDR3 length is 18 residues. V was clipped by 4 bases and J by 4 bases; unmatched bases: 14. CDR1 is SGDLS and CDR2 is YYNGEE in the germline V gene. This CDR3 reads CASSPHQATSGSYNEQFF. Here the CDR3 DNA reads TGTGCCAGCAGCCCTCACCAGGCGACTAGCGGGTCTTACAATGAGCAGTTCTTC.

The V and J genes are TRBV27 and TRBJ2-3, with 7 bases fitting TRBD2. Germline CDR1 and CDR2: MNHEY and SMNVEV (reference sequence). This CDR3 has 17 residues. After removal of 2 bases from V and 0 bases from J, the junction contained 8 bases not matched to a gene. As DNA, the CDR3 is TGTGCCAGCAGTTTACTCACGACTAGCCGCAGCACAGATACGCAGTATTTT. Residues: CASSLLTTSRSTDTQYF.

The chain couples TRBV25-1 to TRBJ1-2; D perhaps matches TRBD1 (5 bases). Trimming shortened V by 8 bases and J by 3 bases, and 7 bases separated the two germline ends. Germline V gives CDR1 MGHDK, CDR2 SYGVNS. This CDR3 spans 11 amino acids. This chain's CDR3 is CASLGHYGYTF. The CDR3 bases are TGTGCCAGCCTGGGGCACTATGGCTACACCTTC.

V is TRBV28 and J is TRBJ2-1; D gene ambiguous. This CDR3 has 14 amino acids. The germline CDR1 and CDR2 sequences are MDHEN and SYDVKM. V was trimmed by 3 bases and J by 4 bases, leaving 10 bases between them. The CDR3 nucleotides read TGTGCCAGCAGTTTCGTGGAGTATTACAATGAGCAGTTCTTC. Encoded protein: CASSFVEYYNEQFF.

The gene calls are TRBV6-4 and TRBJ1-4; D uncertain. The V end lost 5 bases, the J end lost 7 bases, and 11 bases lay between the germline ends. Looked up from germline, CDR1 is MRHNA and CDR2 is SNTAGT. The CDR3 is made up of 13 amino acids. The CDR3 loop reads CASSPNSGEKLFF. CDR3 bases: TGTGCCAGCAGTCCCAACAGTGGTGAAAAACTGTTTTTT.

This sequence joins TRBV30 and TRBJ2-5, with 10 bases identical to TRBD2. Per germline, CDR1 GTSNPN and CDR2 SVGIG (reference sequence). V trimming: 4 bases; J trimming: 5 bases; junction bases outside the gene matches: 1. CDR3 length: 12 residues. CDR3 nucleotide sequence: TGTGCCTGGAATAGCGGGAGGGAGACCCAGTACTTC. As protein: CAWNSGRETQYF.